This T cell receptor beta chain was captured in a study of T cell changes during pregnancy in multiple sclerosis. This clone was detected only once. Sequencing used immunoSEQ multiplex PCR; TCRdb keeps in-frame clones, though not all of them. The sample consists of almost 35,000 clones, almost 90% of them appearing once. CDR3 size: 16 residues. From germline, CDR1 is PRHDT and CDR2 FYEKMQ (reference sequence). J lost 0 bases, V lost 4 bases, and 4 bases had no gene match. The source of this sequence is a female donor with multiple sclerosis, enrolled in a pregnancy study. This chain connects TRBV13 to TRBJ1-3; 9 bases align to TRBD1. Specimen: CD8+ T cells from peripheral blood mononuclear cells, collected after pregnancy. CDR3 bases: TGTGCCAGCAGCTGGGGACAGGGCGTCTCTGGAAACACCATATATTTT. It encodes CASSWGQGVSGNTIYF.